Each of the 6 T cell receptor beta chains below was sequenced from the same sample in a study of T cell responses to AZD1222 COVID-19 vaccine. The protocol was immunoSEQ multiplex PCR, while the TCRdb copy is restricted to in-frame clones and leaves out a portion. The table has under 95,000 clones, more than 75% seen once; the top ten hold around 2.8%. The sample in question was peripheral blood, obtained on day 0 of AZD1222 vaccination. These receptors originate from an adult in good health.

The chain combines TRBV9 with TRBJ1-2; D gene ambiguous. The CDR3 sequence is 12 residues long. The germline V gene has CDR1 SGDLS and CDR2 YYNGEE. V was clipped by 0 bases and J by 7 bases, with 7 bases between them. The CDR3 loop reads CASSVVSAGYTF. Written as DNA, the CDR3 is TGTGCCAGCAGCGTAGTCAGCGCTGGCTACACCTTC. Looking up the rest from reference TRBV9 and TRBJ1-2 gives the full variable domain: DSGVTQTPKHLITATGQRVTLRCSPRSGDLSVYWYQQSLDQGLQFLIQYYNGEERAKGNILERFSAQQFPDLHSELNLSSLELGDSALYFCASSVVSAGYTFGSGTRLTVV.

The chain is built from TRBV3-1 (or the pseudogene TRBV3-2) and TRBJ1-5, with D hard to call. The CDR3 extends over 12 amino acids. CDR1 is LGHDT, CDR2 YNNKEL, per germline (reference sequence). Trimming took off 4 bases at V and 7 bases at J, with 8 bases between the two ends. CDR3 protein: CASSRPGQPQHF. CDR3 in DNA: TGTGCCAGCAGCCGCCCGGGGCAGCCCCAGCATTTT.

The genes are TRBV6-5 and TRBJ1-1; a possible D gene is TRBD1 (6 bases). Germline V lookup: CDR1 MNHEY, CDR2 SVGAGI. With 6 bases removed from V and 8 bases from J, the gap between germline ends came to 10 bases. The CDR3 consists of 11 residues. The CDR3 region has the DNA TGTGCCAGCAGACGGACAGCAGAAGCTTTCTTT. Encoded protein: CASRRTAEAFF.

The chain employs TRBV23-1 and TRBJ2-1; D is unclear. TRBV23-1 is assigned to the ORF class and has an uncertain function. The CDR3 has 17 amino acids. Trimming pared 3 bases from V and 1 base from J, leaving 16 bases between. The CDR3 DNA is TGCGCCAGCAGTCACCCCCTTTTCCGGGCGTCCTACAATGAGCAGTTCTTC. It encodes CASSHPLFRASYNEQFF.

This chain joins TRBV19 and TRBJ1-1; tentative D call: TRBD1 (6 bases). This CDR3 is 14 amino acids long. The V gene's germline CDR1 is LNHDA and CDR2 SQIVND (reference sequence). V was pared by 3 bases and J by 2 bases, with 10 bases between. The CDR3 DNA reads TGTGCCAGTAGTATGCGACAGGTTAACACTGAAGCTTTCTTT. Translation gives CASSMRQVNTEAFF.

The chain employs TRBV5-1 and TRBJ1-6, with D perhaps matching TRBD1 (5 bases). CDR3 length: 18 amino acids. CDR1 and CDR2 from the germline V gene are SGHRS and YFSETQ. Between the trimmed V and J ends, which lost 0 bases and 7 bases, there was a span of 20 bases. The CDR3 reads CASSLDPGYVTGNSPLHF. The CDR3 region has the DNA TGCGCCAGCAGCTTGGATCCAGGGTATGTCACTGGCAATTCACCCCTCCACTTT.